Below, 21 T cell receptor beta chains from the same sample are listed, as sequenced in a study of cytomegalovirus exposure and HLA in healthy donors. The PCR had 60 Vbeta and 13 Jbeta primers. Data came from immunoSEQ multiplex PCR; TCRdb stores just in-frame clones and leaves some out. This table holds approximately 280,000 clones, roughly 89% found once. The sample consisted of PBMCs. Receptors were obtained from a woman younger than 35 in good health and CMV-seronegative.

V is TRBV2 and J is TRBJ1-2; 9 positions match TRBD1. The germline V gene encodes CDR1 SNHLY and CDR2 FYNNEI. The CDR3 runs to 11 residues. The V and J ends lost 8 bases and 7 bases, in that order; junction bases with no gene match: 2. The CDR3 protein is CASGTGSGYTF. The CDR3 region has the DNA TGTGCCAGCGGGACAGGGAGTGGCTACACCTTC.

V is TRBV15 and J is TRBJ2-5; D gene ambiguous. The V gene's germline CDR1 is LNHNV and CDR2 YYDKDF (reference sequence). CDR3 length: 13 residues. Trimming took 0 bases from V and 6 from J, leaving 8 bases between them. CDR3 residues: CATSRDLVKTQYF. The CDR3 DNA follows: TGTGCCACCAGCAGAGATCTAGTAAAGACCCAGTACTTC.

The chain recombines TRBV9 with TRBJ1-5; perhaps TRBD1 as D (5 bases). From germline, CDR1 is SGDLS and CDR2 YYNGEE. The V gene lost 0 bases and the J gene lost 5 bases, with 18 bases spanning the gap. There are 17 residues in the CDR3. The CDR3 DNA sequence: TGTGCCAGCAGCGTAGGGCCGCAGGGTCTCCGGGATCAGCCCCAGCATTTT. It encodes CASSVGPQGLRDQPQHF.

The chain couples TRBV29-1 to TRBJ2-1, with 7 bases identical to TRBD2. Trimming at V came to 1 base and at J to 0 bases, leaving 9 bases not matched to a gene. The CDR3 is 17 amino acids. Germline lookup yields CDR1 SQVTM and CDR2 ANQGSEA. DNA for the CDR3: TGCAGCGTTGAAGGTTTTTTGGCGGGGGTCTCCTACAATGAGCAGTTCTTC. Translating gives CSVEGFLAGVSYNEQFF.

The chain carries TRBV4-1 and TRBJ2-1; 14 nucleotides line up with TRBD2. CDR1 is MGHRA and CDR2 is YSYEKL in the germline V gene. Germline trimming cut 2 bases from V and 10 bases from J; bases unmatched to any gene: 4. The CDR3 contains 15 residues. This chain's CDR3 is CASSQPGLAGVEQFF. The DNA for the CDR3 is TGCGCCAGCAGCCAACCGGGACTAGCGGGGGTGGAGCAGTTCTTC.

The chain employs TRBV7-6 and TRBJ2-5; D remains ambiguous. V lost 1 base to trimming and J lost 2 bases, with 11 bases between them. The CDR3 loop spans 15 amino acids. Germline V gives CDR1 SGHVS, CDR2 FNYEAQ. DNA for the CDR3: TGTGCCAGCAGCTTAGTGGGCAGTAAGCAAGAGACCCAGTACTTC. Amino acid sequence: CASSLVGSKQETQYF.

V is TRBV30 and J is TRBJ2-3, with 7 bases that match TRBD2. V shed 0 bases and J 4 bases; nucleotides not matched to a gene: 7. The CDR3 has 15 residues. The germline V gene encodes CDR1 GTSNPN and CDR2 SVGIG (reference sequence). CDR3 bases: TGTGCCTGGAGTGTTAGCGGGTGGGGTGCAGATACGCAGTATTTT. It translates to CAWSVSGWGADTQYF.

This sequence joins TRBV27 and TRBJ1-4; 10 bases are shared with TRBD1. Losses at the gene ends were 5 bases for V and 7 bases for J; bases not matched to a gene: 4. The germline V gene has CDR1 MNHEY and CDR2 SMNVEV (reference sequence). The CDR3 extends over 14 amino acids. DNA for the CDR3: TGTGCCAGCAGTATTGGGACAGGGGTTGAAAAACTGTTTTTT. It specifies CASSIGTGVEKLFF.

This chain connects TRBV25-1 to TRBJ2-2; 9 nucleotides line up with TRBD1. Per the germline V gene, CDR1 is MGHDK and CDR2 is SYGVNS. V shed 7 bases, J shed 7 bases, and the junction held 10 bases outside the gene matches. The CDR3 covers 15 residues. The CDR3 loop is CASTAGQGFIGELFF. The CDR3 DNA is TGTGCCAGCACCGCTGGACAGGGGTTTATCGGGGAGCTGTTTTTT.

This chain uses TRBV18 with TRBJ1-1; TRBD1 might be the D (6 bases). With 5 bases removed from V and 2 bases from J, the gap between germline ends came to 12 bases. This CDR3 has 14 residues. Germline CDR1 is KGHSH and CDR2 is LQKENI. CDR3 residues: CASSAGESNTEAFF. The DNA for the CDR3 is TGTGCCAGCTCAGCAGGGGAGTCTAACACTGAAGCTTTCTTT.

For this clone: Other DNA variants within this sample encode the same CDR3. The chain uses TRBV27 and TRBJ1-1, with D tentatively TRBD1 (5 bases). CDR1 is MNHEY, CDR2 SMNVEV, per germline (reference sequence). The V and J ends lost 1 base and 5 bases respectively, with 20 bases between them. The length of the CDR3 is 17 residues. The CDR3 sequence: CASSLFGRTGLGTEAFF. The CDR3 nucleotides read TGTGCCAGCAGTTTATTCGGGAGAACAGGTCTAGGAACTGAAGCTTTCTTT.

The chain has TRBV7-2 and TRBJ1-1, with D possibly matching TRBD1 (5 bases). The CDR3 loop spans 12 amino acids. Deletions cut 3 bases from V and 7 bases from J, with 9 bases between. From germline, CDR1 is SGHTA and CDR2 FQGNSA. This CDR3 is CASSFAGNEAFF. The CDR3 bases are TGTGCCAGCAGCTTTGCAGGGAATGAAGCTTTCTTT.

This chain joins TRBV5-1 and TRBJ2-7, with 11 bases that match TRBD1. The V gene's germline CDR1 is SGHRS and CDR2 YFSETQ. The CDR3 contains 15 residues. With V trimmed by 3 bases and J by 4 bases, 6 bases remained unmatched. This CDR3 reads CASSSGQGALYEQYF. In DNA, the CDR3 is TGCGCCAGCAGCTCAGGACAGGGGGCTTTATACGAGCAGTACTTC.

This chain uses TRBV19 with TRBJ1-5, with D perhaps matching TRBD1 (5 bases). Trimming took 7 bases from V and 4 from J, leaving 20 bases between them. CDR3 length: 16 residues. Looked up from germline, CDR1 is LNHDA and CDR2 is SQIVND (reference sequence). The CDR3 DNA sequence: TGTGCCAGTACACATTCCAAAGGGGTTAGGAATCAGCCCCAGCATTTT. It is translated as CASTHSKGVRNQPQHF.

This clone has only one observation. The chain employs TRBV19 and TRBJ1-4; D might be TRBD1 (6 bases). V lost 1 base and J 1 base, leaving 10 bases between the germline ends. The germline V gene has CDR1 LNHDA and CDR2 SQIVND (reference sequence). This CDR3 contains 16 residues. The CDR3 DNA reads as TGTGCCAGTAGTATAGGACCAGGGGTAACTAATGAAAAACTGTTTTTT. Its translation is CASSIGPGVTNEKLFF.

This clone was detected only a few times. J is TRBJ1-6 and V is TRBV5-1; TRBD1 agrees at 10 bases. V lost 7 bases and J lost 10; bases outside the gene matches: 8. The CDR3 runs to 14 residues. Germline-derived CDR1 and CDR2 are SGHRS and YFSETQ. The CDR3 loop reads CASGPGQGNSPLHF. CDR3 DNA sequence: TGCGCCAGCGGACCGGGACAGGGGAACTCACCCCTCCACTTT.

The CDR3 spells CASTSRVSGQPQHF. CDR3 nucleotides: TGTGCCAGCACCTCCAGGGTTTCAGGGCAGCCCCAGCATTTT. The chain has TRBV25-1 and TRBJ1-5; possible D gene TRBD1, 5 bases. Germline loops: CDR1 MGHDK, CDR2 SYGVNS. CDR3 size: 14 residues. V was shortened by 7 bases and J by 7 bases, with 17 bases between the two germline ends.

J is TRBJ2-7 and V is TRBV5-6; D is possibly TRBD1 (5 bases). In germline, CDR1 is SGHDT, CDR2 YYEEEE. This CDR3 has 16 amino acids. V lost 4 bases and J lost 0, with 17 bases in between. CDR3 region: CASSLGRQGHSYEQYF. CDR3 nucleotide sequence: TGTGCCAGCAGCCTGGGTAGGCAGGGCCACTCCTACGAGCAGTACTTC.

The chain employs TRBV7-9 and TRBJ1-1; 7 bases are a match to TRBD1. There are 14 residues in the CDR3. Germline V gives CDR1 SEHNR, CDR2 FQNEAQ (reference sequence). J was trimmed by 1 base and V by 6 bases; bases with no gene match: 5. The CDR3 DNA sequence: TGTGCCAGCAGTCCCGGGACAGAGAACACTGAAGCTTTCTTT. Translated, it gives CASSPGTENTEAFF.

J is TRBJ2-7 and V is TRBV30; 7 bases map to TRBD1. J lost 3 bases, V lost 2 bases, and 10 bases had no gene match. CDR1 and CDR2 (germline): GTSNPN, SVGIG (reference sequence). This CDR3 region has 15 residues. DNA of the CDR3: TGTGCCTGGAGTTATCCGGACAGGATTAACTACGAGCAGTACTTC. Protein product: CAWSYPDRINYEQYF. The full variable domain, rest sourced from reference TRBV30 and TRBJ2-7, is SQTIHQWPATLVQPVGSPLSLECTVEGTSNPNLYWYRQAAGRGLQLLFYSVGIGQISSEVPQNLSASRPQDRQFILSSKKLLLSDSGFYLCAWSYPDRINYEQYFGPGTRLTVT.

Note on this clone: One junction end disagrees with the germline gene, perhaps due to a read error. Other DNA sequences in the same sample also yield this CDR3. The chain links TRBV30 to TRBJ1-6; D may be TRBD1 (5 bases). In germline, CDR1 is GTSNPN, CDR2 SVGIG (reference sequence). The CDR3 loop spans 13 amino acids. The CDR3 DNA follows: TGTGCCTGGCAGGGCTTACTTAATTCCCCCCTCCACTTT. This codes for CAWQGLLNSPLHF.